Included here is one T cell receptor (beta chain) sequence, with context. Antigen specificity is unknown. CDR3-region Arm-PCR and iRepertoire HTBI primers produced the TCR beta libraries. TCRdb redid the calling of the multiplex PCR reads with MiXCR, one entry per CDR3 protein. The table has about 470,000 distinct CDR3 sequences, 14% to 15% seen once. Per the germline V gene, CDR1 is SGHRS and CDR2 is YFSETQ. The CDR3 is 18 residues long. V lost 0 bases, J lost 7 bases, and 15 bases stayed unmatched. The sample belongs to a study of regulatory T cells in long-lasting Graves disease. General observations from the study: Thyroid tissue was not sampled; only peripheral blood was.

Time point here: newly diagnosed GD, antithyroid drugs for less than 3 months. RNA isolated from PBMCs was used to make the TCR library. These same records also appear under a second study, on T cells in Graves' hyperthyroidism and ophthalmopathy. That report notes: It was considered stable Graves' hyperthyroidism when ophthalmopathy did not progress within 18 months. Most clonotypes that expanded in the thyroid above 0.001 also showed up in blood.

The clonotype originates from a woman in her 30s with Graves disease. The chain uses TRBV5-1 and TRBJ2-1, with TRBD2 matching over 8 bases. The sequencing here drew on peripheral blood mononuclear cells (PBMCs), taken at new diagnosis, from a patient treated with antithyroid drugs. The CDR3 DNA reads as TGCGCCAGCAGCTTGGCATCCCGGGAGGGCCAATTTTCAAATGAGCAGTTCTTC. As protein: CASSLASREGQFSNEQFF. The full variable domain, its missing parts supplied by reference TRBV5-1 and TRBJ2-1, is KAGVTQTPRYLIKTRGQQVTLSCSPISGHRSVSWYQQTPGQGLQFLFEYFSETQRNKGNFPGRFSGRQFSNSRSEMNVSTLELGDSALYLCASSLASREGQFSNEQFFGPGTRLTVL.